Included here is one T cell receptor (beta chain) sequence, with context. CDR1 and CDR2 (germline): LGHNA, YNFKEQ. Trimming left V 3 bases short and J 4 bases short, with 15 bases between. This CDR3 has 16 amino acids. These data are taken from a study of blood T cell repertoires in COVID-19. Study context: Donors in the United States, Italy and Spain gave samples during acute or convalescent COVID-19. Sources were T cells, B-cell-depleted T cells, or PBMCs; the material itself was cDNA or gDNA.

In the original processing: Cell counts per sample came from amplifying reference gene primers. The assay was immunoSEQ multiplex PCR, and TCRdb's table has in-frame clones only and misses some. For V, J and clone size, that table is used; D and trimming come from the DNA. Among 50,000 to 70,000 clones, roughly 76% were seen once, and the ten largest hold approximately 24%. This clonotype was obtained from a man aged 50 or older with active or convalescent COVID-19. This chain uses TRBV4-2 with TRBJ2-2; no clear D. Sequenced: peripheral blood. The CDR3 loop is CASSQVLVEVTGELFF. In nucleotides, the CDR3 is TGTGCCAGCAGCCAGGTATTAGTAGAAGTCACCGGGGAGCTGTTTTTT.